The 10 T cell receptor beta chains listed next were all sequenced from one sample in a study of blood T cells in healthy people across ages. The use of a sample-barcoded 5' primer and a J-beta primer mix characterized a second PCR of about 6 to 11 cycles. One entry per CDR3 protein, called by TCRdb with MiXCR from the 5' RACE reads. The sample has about 1.6 million distinct CDR3 sequences, around 35% seen once; the top ten hold 11%. Sequencing was done on a sample of blood. All receptors come from a young woman in good health.

The chain joins TRBV25-1 to TRBJ2-1; D possibly corresponds to TRBD2 (5 bases). The CDR3 extends over 15 amino acids. Germline loops: CDR1 MGHDK, CDR2 SYGVNS. V gave up 4 bases and J gave up 0 bases, with 10 bases separating them. CDR3 in DNA: TGTGCCAGCAGTGCTTTTGGGAGCTCCTACAATGAGCAGTTCTTC. It specifies CASSAFGSSYNEQFF.

This clonotype was picked up a small number of times. The rearrangement links TRBV5-5 to TRBJ2-6, with 7 bases lining up with TRBD1. The CDR3 is 14 amino acids. The V and J ends lost 4 bases and 6 bases, in that order; junction bases with no gene match: 4. Germline V gene sequence: CDR1 SGHKS, CDR2 YYEKEE (reference sequence). CDR3 sequence reads: CASSRQGMANVLTF. The DNA for the CDR3 is TGTGCCAGCAGCCGACAGGGAATGGCCAACGTCCTGACTTTC. Together with reference TRBV5-5 and TRBJ2-6, the CDR3 gives the full variable domain: DAGVTQSPTHLIKTRGQQVTLRCSPISGHKSVSWYQQVLGQGPQFIFQYYEKEERGRGNFPDRFSARQFPNYSSELNVNALLLGDSALYLCASSRQGMANVLTFGAGSRLTVL.

CDR3 residues: CASSRYWREGQNTDTQYF. Written as DNA, the CDR3 is TGCGCCAGCAGCCGGTACTGGCGGGAGGGCCAAAACACAGATACGCAGTATTTT. The V gene is TRBV4-1, the J gene TRBJ2-3; the match to TRBD2 covers 9 bases. CDR3 size: 18 residues. Germline V CDR1 and CDR2: MGHRA, YSYEKL. Germline trimming cut 4 bases from V and 2 bases from J; bases unmatched to any gene: 13.

This clonotype was seen only a few times. This chain connects TRBV27 to TRBJ2-6; the D gene is possibly TRBD1 (7 bases). This CDR3 is built from 17 residues. With 0 bases removed from V and 2 bases from J, the gap between germline ends came to 11 bases. Germline V gives CDR1 MNHEY, CDR2 SMNVEV (reference sequence). The DNA of the CDR3 is TGTGCCAGCAGTTTATCGGAGGGGGCGCCTGGGGCCAACGTCCTGACTTTC. As protein: CASSLSEGAPGANVLTF.

This clonotype appeared a few times. The chain links TRBV2 to TRBJ2-5, with 8 bases identical to TRBD2. Matching the DNA end better, TRBJ2-7 makes the J call doubtful. Germline CDR1 is SNHLY and CDR2 is FYNNEI. The CDR3 totals 13 residues. CDR3 sequence: CASSVAGNYEQYF. CDR3 in DNA: TGTGCCAGCAGTGTAGCGGGAAACTACGAGCAGTACTTC.

The V and J genes are TRBV3-1 and TRBJ1-4; perhaps TRBD1 as D (5 bases). V lost 5 bases and J lost 4, with 11 bases in between. Germline CDR1 and CDR2: LGHDT and YNNKEL (reference sequence). The CDR3 loop spans 14 amino acids. CDR3 nucleotides: TGTGCCAGCAGCGCGACGGACATTAATGAAAAACTGTTTTTT. Its translation: CASSATDINEKLFF.

The rearrangement links TRBV4-1 to TRBJ1-1, with D unresolved. The CDR3 is 14 amino acids. V gave up 3 bases and J gave up 7 bases, with 15 bases separating them. The germline V gene has CDR1 MGHRA and CDR2 YSYEKL. The CDR3 sequence is CASSQGILDDEAFF. CDR3 nucleotide sequence: TGCGCCAGCAGCCAGGGTATTCTGGATGATGAAGCTTTCTTT.

This clonotype was recorded once. This could be a read error, since a much larger clone is one nucleotide away. The chain links TRBV6-2 or TRBV6-3 to TRBJ2-1; 13 nucleotides match TRBD2. This CDR3 has 14 residues. Germline V gene sequence: CDR1 MNHEY, CDR2 SVGEGT. The CDR3: CASSRLAGGNAQFF. The CDR3 bases are TGTGCCAGCAGTCGACTAGCGGGGGGCAATGCGCAGTTCTTC.

About this clonotype: At one of its ends the junction is not consistent with the germline gene, which may arise from a read error. The rearrangement links TRBV7-3 to TRBJ2-3, with 16 bases lining up with TRBD2. The CDR3 runs to 17 residues. CDR1 is SGHTA and CDR2 is FQGTGA in the germline V gene. The CDR3 reads CASSPQGLAGGPETQYF. The CDR3 DNA reads TGTGCCAGCAGCCCACAGGGACTAGCGGGAGGGCCAGAGACGCAGTATTTT.

This chain links TRBV7-9 with TRBJ2-3, with D perhaps TRBD2 (5 bases). The germline V and J ends were trimmed by 5 bases and 4 bases, with 13 bases remaining between them. The length of the CDR3 is 14 residues. Germline values: CDR1 SEHNR, CDR2 FQNEAQ (reference sequence). The CDR3 loop reads CASSRFQLADTQYF. In nucleotides, the CDR3 is TGTGCCAGCAGCCGATTTCAACTAGCAGATACGCAGTATTTT.